This TCR beta chain came from a study of OX40 agonist ivuxolimab in advanced cancers. For the study at large: Ivuxolimab, which patients received intravenously every 2 weeks, was dosed at 0.01 to 10 mg/kg. Study-wide results and caveats: Expanded clones tended on average to be more numerous among CD8+ T cells than CD4+.

V trimming: 4 bases; J trimming: 9 bases; junction bases outside the gene matches: 7. Germline V gives CDR1 SGHRS, CDR2 YFSETQ. This CDR3 contains 14 residues. As regards this clone: Its antigen is unidentified.

Assay used: immunoSEQ multiplex PCR; TCRdb lists only in-frame clones, some missing. The profile covers 45,000 to 65,000 clones, with about nine tenths appearing a single time and about 3.7% taken by the ten largest. This material consisted of CD4+ or CD8+ T cells sorted from blood, taken in a trial of the OX40 agonist ivuxolimab. This receptor was taken from an adult with an advanced solid tumor such as melanoma, head and neck, liver or kidney cancer. This chain uses TRBV5-1 with TRBJ2-1; TRBD1 agrees at 10 bases. CDR3 DNA sequence: TGCGCCAGCAGCCAAGGACAGGGGGGAGGTGAGCAGTTCTTC. Translated, it gives CASSQGQGGGEQFF.